Here is one T cell receptor beta chain with its context. The sample comes from a study of T cell responses to AZD1222 COVID-19 vaccine. TCRdb's copy holds only in-frame clones and misses some; the assay was immunoSEQ multiplex PCR. Found here are some 160,000 clones, around 90% of them singletons; the top ten hold less than 5.5%. Trimming took 8 bases from V and 3 from J; bases not matched to a gene: 8. The germline CDR1 and CDR2 sequences are SNHLY and FYNNEI. The CDR3 totals 15 residues. The receptor was isolated from an adult in good health. The chain links TRBV2 to TRBJ1-3; 9 positions match TRBD1. Sequences were derived from peripheral blood, sampled on day 0 of AZD1222 vaccination. CDR3 sequence reads: CASGVDRGFGNTIYF. The CDR3 region has the DNA TGTGCCAGCGGAGTTGACAGGGGGTTTGGAAACACCATATATTTT.